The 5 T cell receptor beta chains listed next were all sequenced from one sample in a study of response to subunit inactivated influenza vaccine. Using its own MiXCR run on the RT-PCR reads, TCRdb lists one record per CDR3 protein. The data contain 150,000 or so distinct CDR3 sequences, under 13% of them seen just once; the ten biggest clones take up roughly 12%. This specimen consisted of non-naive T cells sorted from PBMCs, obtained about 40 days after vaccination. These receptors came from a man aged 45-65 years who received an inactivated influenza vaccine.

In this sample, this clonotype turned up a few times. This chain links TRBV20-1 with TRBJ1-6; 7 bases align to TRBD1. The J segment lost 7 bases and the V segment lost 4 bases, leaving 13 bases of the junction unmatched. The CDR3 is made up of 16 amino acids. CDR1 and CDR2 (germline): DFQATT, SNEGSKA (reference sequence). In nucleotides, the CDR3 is TGCAGTGCTATAATGGTGGGACAGCGATTAAATTCACCCCTCCACTTT. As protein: CSAIMVGQRLNSPLHF.

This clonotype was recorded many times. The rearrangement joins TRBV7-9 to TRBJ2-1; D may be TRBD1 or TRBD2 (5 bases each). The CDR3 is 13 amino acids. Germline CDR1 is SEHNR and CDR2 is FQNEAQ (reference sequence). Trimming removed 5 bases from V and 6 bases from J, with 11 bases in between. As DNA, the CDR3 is TGTGCCAGCAGCACAGGACTGGTCAATGAGCAGTTCTTC. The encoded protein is CASSTGLVNEQFF.

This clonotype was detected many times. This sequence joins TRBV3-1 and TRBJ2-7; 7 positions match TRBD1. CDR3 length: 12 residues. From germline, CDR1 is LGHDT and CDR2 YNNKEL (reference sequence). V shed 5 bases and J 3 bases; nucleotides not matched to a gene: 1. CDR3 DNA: TGTGCCAGCAGCGGGACAGTCTACGAGCAGTACTTC. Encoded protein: CASSGTVYEQYF.

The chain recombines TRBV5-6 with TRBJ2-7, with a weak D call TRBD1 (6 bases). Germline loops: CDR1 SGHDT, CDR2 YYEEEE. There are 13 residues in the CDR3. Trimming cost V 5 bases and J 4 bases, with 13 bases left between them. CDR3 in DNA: TGTGCCAGCAGTCACAGGGATATGTACGAGCAGTACTTC. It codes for CASSHRDMYEQYF.

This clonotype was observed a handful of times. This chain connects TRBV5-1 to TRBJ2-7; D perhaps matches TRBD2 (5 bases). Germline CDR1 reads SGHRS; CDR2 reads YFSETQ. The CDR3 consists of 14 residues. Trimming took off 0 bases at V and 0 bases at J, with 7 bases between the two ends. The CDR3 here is CASSLGADSYEQYF. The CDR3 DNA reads TGCGCCAGCAGCTTGGGAGCGGACTCCTACGAGCAGTACTTC.